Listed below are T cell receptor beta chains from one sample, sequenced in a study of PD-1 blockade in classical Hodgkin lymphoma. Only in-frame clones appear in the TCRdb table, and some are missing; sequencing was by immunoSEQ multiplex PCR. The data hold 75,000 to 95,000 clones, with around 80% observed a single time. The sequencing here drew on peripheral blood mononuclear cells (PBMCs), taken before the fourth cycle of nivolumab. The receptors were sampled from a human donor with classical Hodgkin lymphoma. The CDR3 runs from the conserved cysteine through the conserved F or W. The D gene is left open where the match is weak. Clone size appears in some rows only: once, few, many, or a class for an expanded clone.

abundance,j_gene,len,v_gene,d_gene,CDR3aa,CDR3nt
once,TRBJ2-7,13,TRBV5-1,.,CASSTTGFHEQYF,TGCGCCAGCAGCACGACAGGATTCCACGAGCAGTACTTC
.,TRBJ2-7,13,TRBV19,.,CASSSYPAYEQYF,TGTGCCAGTAGTTCTTATCCGGCCTACGAGCAGTACTTC
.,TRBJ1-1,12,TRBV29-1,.,CSVRDGNTEAFF,TGCAGCGTCCGGGACGGTAACACTGAAGCTTTCTTT
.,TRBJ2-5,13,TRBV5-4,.,CASNSGTEETQYF,TGTGCCAGCAACTCCGGGACCGAAGAGACCCAGTACTTC
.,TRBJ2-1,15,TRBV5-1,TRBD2,CASSSGTSGYNEQFF,TGCGCCAGCAGCTCCGGGACTAGCGGCTACAATGAGCAGTTCTTC
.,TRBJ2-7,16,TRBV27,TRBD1,CASSLFYRGFSYEQYF,TGTGCCAGCAGTTTATTCTACAGGGGGTTCTCCTACGAGCAGTACTTC
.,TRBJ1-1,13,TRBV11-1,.,CASRGPMNTEAFF,TGTGCCAGCAGGGGACCCATGAACACTGAAGCTTTCTTT
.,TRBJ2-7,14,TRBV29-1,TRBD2,CSVGGLAGSYEQYF,TGCAGCGTAGGGGGACTAGCGGGTTCCTACGAGCAGTACTTC
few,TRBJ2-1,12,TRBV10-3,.,CAISEGYNEQFF,TGTGCCATCAGTGAGGGCTACAATGAGCAGTTCTTC
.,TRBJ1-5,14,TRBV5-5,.,CASSLAGGNQPQHF,TGTGCCAGCAGCTTGGCGGGAGGCAATCAGCCCCAGCATTTT
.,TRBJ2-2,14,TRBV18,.,CASSLGANSGELFF,TGTGCCAGCTCTCTGGGGGCGAATTCCGGGGAGCTGTTTTTT
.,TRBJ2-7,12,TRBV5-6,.,CASSSPGSEQYF,TGTGCCAGCAGCTCCCCGGGATCAGAGCAGTACTTC
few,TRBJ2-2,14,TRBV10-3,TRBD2,CAIGLAGETGELFF,TGTGCCATAGGGCTAGCGGGAGAAACCGGGGAGCTGTTTTTT
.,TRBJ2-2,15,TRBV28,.,CASSLWTLNTGELFF,TGTGCCAGCAGTTTATGGACACTGAACACCGGGGAGCTGTTTTTT
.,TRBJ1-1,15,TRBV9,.,CASSVDPDLNTEAFF,TGTGCCAGCAGCGTAGATCCAGACCTGAACACTGAAGCTTTCTTT
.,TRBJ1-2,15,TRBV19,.,CASSMGRPQLYGYTF,TGTGCCAGTAGTATGGGCAGGCCACAACTCTATGGCTACACCTTC
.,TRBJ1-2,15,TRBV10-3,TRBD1,CAISGTTKGGHGYTF,TGTGCCATCAGTGGTACAACGAAAGGGGGCCATGGCTACACCTTC
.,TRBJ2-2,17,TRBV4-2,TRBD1,CASSPSQGGPNTGELFF,TGTGCCAGCAGCCCCTCACAGGGGGGACCCAACACCGGGGAGCTGTTTTTT
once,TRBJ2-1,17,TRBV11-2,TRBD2,CASSEWTSGRASNEQFF,TGTGCCAGCAGCGAATGGACTAGCGGGAGGGCCTCGAATGAGCAGTTCTTC
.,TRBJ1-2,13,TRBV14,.,CASSQDVYYGYTF,TGTGCCAGCAGCCAAGATGTGTACTATGGCTACACCTTC